The 5 T cell receptor beta chains in this list originate from one sample, sequenced in a study of blood T cell repertoires in COVID-19. Some clones are missing from TCRdb's copy, which holds only in-frame ones; the method was immunoSEQ multiplex PCR. The sample lists around 340,000 clones, approximately 89% seen once, with roughly 3.9% in the top ten. Sequencing was carried out using peripheral blood. The source is an older woman with COVID-19, enrolled during active disease.

Written as DNA, the CDR3 is TGTGCCAGCAGTAAACCGGGAGCCGACTATGGCTACACCTTC. As protein: CASSKPGADYGYTF. The chain recombines TRBV6-5 with TRBJ1-2; no clear D. V lost 5 bases and J 3 bases, leaving 13 bases between the germline ends. CDR3 length equals 14 residues. Per the germline V gene, CDR1 is MNHEY and CDR2 is SVGAGI.

This chain uses TRBV19 with TRBJ1-2; 8 positions agree with TRBD1. V shed 8 bases, J shed 2 bases, and the junction held 1 base outside the gene matches. This CDR3 region has 12 residues. Germline loops: CDR1 LNHDA, CDR2 SQIVND (reference sequence). DNA for the CDR3: TGTGCCAGTCGACAGGGGAACTATGGCTACACCTTC. Encoded protein: CASRQGNYGYTF. Full variable domain (remainder filled in from reference TRBV19 and TRBJ1-2): DGGITQSPKYLFRKEGQNVTLSCEQNLNHDAMYWYRQDPGQGLRLIYYSQIVNDFQKGDIAEGYSVSREKKESFPLTVTSAQKNPTAFYLCASRQGNYGYTFGSGTRLTVV.

V usage is TRBV5-1 and J usage is TRBJ2-7; 7 bases fit TRBD1. V shed 8 bases, J shed 2 bases, and the junction held 7 bases outside the gene matches. This CDR3 is 13 amino acids long. Germline CDR1 reads SGHRS; CDR2 reads YFSETQ. CDR3 sequence: CASHRDRPYEQYF. CDR3 nucleotides: TGCGCCAGTCACCGGGACAGACCCTACGAGCAGTACTTC.

J is TRBJ2-3 and V is TRBV7-3, with 7 nucleotides matching TRBD1. Germline assignment: CDR1 SGHTA and CDR2 FQGTGA. The CDR3 extends over 14 amino acids. Trimming cost V 5 bases and J 1 base; bases outside gene matches: 3. CDR3 in amino acids: CASSPQGGTDTQYF. CDR3 nucleotides: TGTGCCAGCAGCCCTCAGGGGGGCACAGATACGCAGTATTTT.

CDR3 protein: CAISGQMNTEAFF. Here the CDR3 DNA reads TGTGCCATCTCGGGACAGATGAACACTGAAGCTTTCTTT. V and J are TRBV7-9 and TRBJ1-1, with 7 bases identical to TRBD1. Trimming removed 10 bases from V and 0 bases from J; junction bases left unmatched: 5. CDR3 length equals 13 residues. Germline V CDR1 and CDR2: SEHNR, FQNEAQ (reference sequence).